This TCR beta chain was recovered during a study of STAT5B mutations in CD4+ large granular lymphocyte leukemia. How the authors handled the data: The detection floor for productive clonotype frequency was 2.59 x 10-5. Sequencing used immunoSEQ multiplex PCR; TCRdb keeps in-frame clones, though not all of them. V and J calls and clone size are given by that table; D and trimming were obtained from the DNA. This table has around 47,000 clones, 80% to 85% appearing once. Trimming shortened V by 1 base and J by 6 bases, and 10 bases separated the two germline ends. Germline values: CDR1 SGHNT, CDR2 YENEEA. The CDR3 has 13 amino acids.

The receptor's source is a human donor in good health. The sequenced material came from CD4+ T cells from blood buffy coats. The chain combines TRBV11-3 with TRBJ2-7, with no clear D. CDR3 in amino acids: CASSLVELGEQYF. DNA for the CDR3: TGTGCCAGCAGCTTAGTTGAATTGGGCGAGCAGTACTTC.